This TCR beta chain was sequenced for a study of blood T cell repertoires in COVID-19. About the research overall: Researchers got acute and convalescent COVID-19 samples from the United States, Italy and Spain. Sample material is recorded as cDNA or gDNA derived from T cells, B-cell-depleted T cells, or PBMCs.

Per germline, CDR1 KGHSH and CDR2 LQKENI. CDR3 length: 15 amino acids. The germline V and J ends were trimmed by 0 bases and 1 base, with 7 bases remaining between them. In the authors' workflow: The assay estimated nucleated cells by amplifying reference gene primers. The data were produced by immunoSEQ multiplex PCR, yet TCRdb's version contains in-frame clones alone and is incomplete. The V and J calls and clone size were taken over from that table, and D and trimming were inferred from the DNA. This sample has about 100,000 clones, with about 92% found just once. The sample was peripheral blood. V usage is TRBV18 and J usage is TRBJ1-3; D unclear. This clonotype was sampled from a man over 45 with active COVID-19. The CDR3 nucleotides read TGTGCCAGCTCACCACCGGGGAGGTCTGGAAACACCATATATTTT. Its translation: CASSPPGRSGNTIYF.